This T cell receptor beta chain came from a study of human T cells and chemical hapten exposure (dated by TCRdb to the early 2020s). With regard to the full study: For sensitization, 2% DPC in acetone was applied to a roughly 2 cm by roughly 2 cm area of upper inner arm skin. Weekly therapeutic DPC doses were additionally applied to the scalp of patients throughout the roughly 22-week study period. Patch tests used Finn chambers with 0.01% DPC on the upper back, scored after 6 days by International Contact Dermatitis Research Group standards. The mostly female patient cohort included alopecia areata with under or over 50% scalp involvement, alopecia totalis and alopecia universalis. Libraries were pooled for sequencing, and variation in per-sample TCR yields was attributed mainly to small differences in library volumes within the pool. Peripheral blood TCR repertoire changes were tracked in vivo in alopecia patients during primary and secondary sensitization to the hapten diphenylcyclopropenone (DPC). Blood was sampled from patients pre-sensitization (week 0) and at 2, 6 and about 24 weeks after DPC sensitization. Blood for TCR sequencing was provided by twenty-nine alopecia patients at one to four time points (pre-sensitization, 2, 6 and 24 weeks). Both TCR alpha and TCR beta chains were sequenced from each blood RNA sample. Study-wide findings and limitations: The number of TCRs above 1 in 1000 frequency did not change with DPC sensitization; there was no evidence of global repertoire structure alterations. A positive correlation was found between the number of PT1 expanded TCRs and patch test score, with significance reached at thresholds 8, 16 and 32 but not 4. Expanded TCRs formed significantly more large CDR3 similarity clusters than pre-sensitization or healthy control sets, consistent with antigen-driven responses. Repeated subsampling changed both the strength of the expansion versus patch-test correlation and the threshold at which the correlation became significant. All patients had alopecia, a presumed autoimmune disease, so their immune response might differ from that of healthy individuals.

This clonotype was found once. This clone's antigen is unknown. No base quality information exists; no much larger clone differs at one position. A single read constitutes weak evidence. The time point label on this specimen signifies: pre-sensitization, week 0. The treatment or condition label, read with the paper, signifies: therapeutic diphenylcyclopropenone sensitization with weekly scalp DPC. Total RNA was extracted from unfractionated whole blood that had been collected in Tempus Blood RNA tubes. At every patch-test visit, the blood draw took place before the patch test was put on. Patients were considered eligible if aged 18 to 70, diagnosed with alopecia and deemed suitable for DPC therapy, and patients were excluded if pregnant. CDR1 is given as LGHDT and CDR2 as YNNKEL, both from the germline V gene (reference sequence). Its CDR3 holds 13 amino acids, cysteine through phenylalanine. Only the CDR3 region is kept as DNA, spanning 39 bases read in frame from base 1. V gives up 5 bases and J gives up 5 bases, and the segment between their germline ends measures 10 bases.

The library was built by means of RACE. These reads were obtained on a NextSeq 500. During library preparation, unique molecular identifiers were attached to individual cDNA molecules so that TCRs could be counted quantitatively and reproducibly. On the study's bioinformatics: A median of about 87,000 TCRs per sample was observed, with a range of roughly 20,000 to 700,000. The Decombinator software suite was used to annotate the V, J and CDR3 of the TCR reads. For PS versus PT1 abundance plots, all samples were subsampled to the same number of TCRs (28,000). Expanded TCRs were defined as absent before sensitization and observed at least eight times at the 2-week time point. TCRdb trimmed public reads at Q25 via fastp, called clones via MiXCR and kept in-frame beta chains. Records with the same CDR3 protein are collapsed into one entry carrying the most frequent genes and DNA. The authors' filters were not applied to this entry. This sample is represented by over 50,000 distinct CDR3 sequences; 9.5% to 10% of them were singletons. 9.6% of the sample lies in the top ten.

The clonotype comes from a woman younger than 45 with alopecia areata. Some clones in this sample may be carry-over from other donors' samples. The rearrangement combines TRBV3-1 with TRBJ2-1, with no confidently assigned D gene. The sequenced sample was whole blood, obtained in connection with sensitization to the hapten diphenylcyclopropenone (DPC). The CDR3 here reads CASSEGRNNEQFF. The sequence in DNA is TGTGCCAGCAGCGAAGGACGGAACAATGAGCAGTTCTTC.